Presented here are 20 T cell receptor beta chains from one specimen sequenced in a study of OX40 agonist ivuxolimab in advanced cancers. Method: immunoSEQ multiplex PCR; TCRdb's copy keeps in-frame clones and lacks some. The sample yields 100,000 or so clones, about 91% seen once. The material sequenced was CD4+ or CD8+ T cells sorted from blood, taken in a trial of the OX40 agonist ivuxolimab. The receptors here all came from an adult with an advanced solid tumor such as melanoma, head and neck, liver or kidney cancer.

The CDR3 region has the DNA TGTGCCAGCAGCTTCTTGGCAGGGGCCTCCTTTGGGGAGCTGTTTTTT. It encodes CASSFLAGASFGELFF. The V call is TRBV7-3, the J call TRBJ2-2; TRBD1 might be the D (6 bases). Germline CDR1 SGHTA, CDR2 FQGTGA. This CDR3 has 16 amino acids. Trimming cost V 3 bases and J 8 bases, with 19 bases left between them.

The chain is built from TRBV19 and TRBJ2-1; tentatively, D is TRBD2 (6 bases). V lost 6 bases, J lost 12 bases, and 12 bases lay in between. This CDR3 has 11 amino acids. Germline V gene sequence: CDR1 LNHDA, CDR2 SQIVND (reference sequence). The CDR3 DNA reads TGTGCCAGTAGATCCGGGACTGGGCAGTTCTTC. Translation gives CASRSGTGQFF. Full variable domain (rest looked up from reference TRBV19 and TRBJ2-1): DGGITQSPKYLFRKEGQNVTLSCEQNLNHDAMYWYRQDPGQGLRLIYYSQIVNDFQKGDIAEGYSVSREKKESFPLTVTSAQKNPTAFYLCASRSGTGQFFGPGTRLTVL.

The rearrangement joins TRBV6-5 to TRBJ1-2; maybe TRBD1 (6 bases). CDR1 MNHEY and CDR2 SVGAGI come from the germline V gene. This CDR3 region has 16 residues. V gave up 0 bases and J gave up 8 bases, with 19 bases separating them. In DNA form, the CDR3 reads TGTGCCAGCAGTTACTCTTCAGGGGCGGGGGCGCGCGGCTACACCTTC. Translated, it gives CASSYSSGAGARGYTF.

This chain links TRBV7-2 with TRBJ2-2; unclear D gene. Trimming cost V 5 bases and J 0 bases, with 10 bases left between them. The CDR3 runs to 15 residues. Germline V gene lookup returns CDR1 SGHTA and CDR2 FQGNSA. The CDR3 DNA reads TGTGCCAGCAGCCCCTGGAGAGCGAACACCGGGGAGCTGTTTTTT. Translated, it gives CASSPWRANTGELFF.

The chain has TRBV6-1 and TRBJ1-5; D gene ambiguous. V lost 2 bases and J lost 2, with 10 bases in between. CDR1 is MNHNS and CDR2 is SASEGT in the germline V gene. The CDR3 sequence is 15 residues long. CDR3 nucleotides: TGTGCCAGCAGTGAAAATTCCTTCGGCAATCAGCCCCAGCATTTT. Amino acid sequence: CASSENSFGNQPQHF.

The chain carries TRBV7-2 and TRBJ2-7; unclear D gene. Germline V gene data show CDR1 as SGHTA and CDR2 as FQGNSA. The CDR3 covers 16 residues. The V gene lost 2 bases and the J gene lost 2 bases, with 16 bases spanning the gap. CDR3 in amino acids: CASSLNPSASAYEQYF. DNA for the CDR3: TGTGCCAGCAGCTTAAATCCGTCAGCGTCCGCCTACGAGCAGTACTTC.

The chain employs TRBV5-6 and TRBJ2-1; no definite D call. V lost 4 bases, J lost 6 bases, and 8 bases lay in between. The V gene's germline CDR1 is SGHDT and CDR2 YYEEEE. The CDR3 loop spans 12 amino acids. CDR3 loop: CASSGRGNEQFF. The CDR3 region has the DNA TGTGCCAGCAGCGGTAGAGGCAATGAGCAGTTCTTC.

This clone was counted between two and nine times. V is TRBV20-1 and J is TRBJ1-2; possible D gene TRBD1, 6 bases. CDR1 DFQATT and CDR2 SNEGSKA come from the germline V gene (reference sequence). Trimming removed 6 bases at V and 5 bases at J, with 10 bases between. The CDR3 spans 11 residues. CDR3 nucleotide sequence: TGCAGTGCCAGGAGGGGGTATGGCTACACCTTC. It encodes CSARRGYGYTF.

This chain uses TRBV6-1 with TRBJ1-5; 7 positions match TRBD1. This CDR3 comprises 17 residues. CDR1 and CDR2 (germline): MNHNS, SASEGT. Trimming cost V 0 bases and J 3 bases; bases outside gene matches: 8. CDR3 in DNA: TGTGCCAGCAGTGAAGCGTTGGGACAGCTCCTCAATCAGCCCCAGCATTTT. Its protein product is CASSEALGQLLNQPQHF.

This chain joins TRBV25-1 and TRBJ1-5, with 7 bases identical to TRBD1. Germline lookup yields CDR1 MGHDK and CDR2 SYGVNS. CDR3 length: 14 residues. J gave up 3 bases and V 5 bases, and 4 bases lay outside the gene matches. The CDR3 here is CASSLTGANQPQHF. The CDR3 nucleotides read TGTGCCAGCAGTCTAACAGGGGCCAATCAGCCCCAGCATTTT.

The V gene is TRBV29-1, the J gene TRBJ2-3, with D possibly matching TRBD1 (6 bases). Germline V lookup: CDR1 SQVTM, CDR2 ANQGSEA. The CDR3 contains 15 residues. Trimming shortened V by 1 base and J by 12 bases, and 23 bases separated the two germline ends. The CDR3 region has the DNA TGCAGCGTTGAAGGATTACTCACAGGGTACAGTGGTCAGTATTTT. It specifies CSVEGLLTGYSGQYF.

The V call is TRBV4-1, the J call TRBJ2-5, with D perhaps matching TRBD2 (7 bases). CDR3 size: 15 residues. Per germline, CDR1 MGHRA and CDR2 YSYEKL. V shed 0 bases and J shed 4 bases, with 12 bases lying between them. As DNA, the CDR3 is TGCGCCAGCAGCCAAGAAGGGGGGAGGGGAGAGACCCAGTACTTC. It codes for CASSQEGGRGETQYF.

The chain has TRBV5-4 and TRBJ2-1, with a possible D match to TRBD2 (5 bases). CDR1 and CDR2 from the germline V gene are SGHNT and YYREEE (reference sequence). Trimming took 4 bases from V and 0 from J, leaving 14 bases between them. The CDR3 runs to 16 residues. CDR3 residues: CASSASSVSSYNEQFF. The CDR3 bases are TGTGCCAGCAGCGCCAGTAGCGTAAGCTCCTACAATGAGCAGTTCTTC.

This clone was picked up one time. The CDR3 spells CASGQLDSGANVLTF. The CDR3 coding sequence is TGTGCCAGTGGGCAGTTAGACTCTGGGGCCAACGTCCTGACTTTC. The chain joins TRBV19 to TRBJ2-6; D is ambiguous. The CDR3 consists of 15 residues. The V end was cut by 8 bases, the J end by 0 bases, with 11 bases between. Germline assignment: CDR1 LNHDA and CDR2 SQIVND (reference sequence).

The gene calls are TRBV5-1 and TRBJ1-2, with TRBD1 as a possible D gene (5 bases). V dropped 2 bases and J dropped 4 bases, with 12 bases sitting between them. This CDR3 spans 14 amino acids. Germline lookup yields CDR1 SGHRS and CDR2 YFSETQ. The DNA for the CDR3 is TGCGCCAGCAGCTTCGGGACGACCGGCTATGGCTACACCTTC. Its translation is CASSFGTTGYGYTF.

The chain links TRBV7-9 to TRBJ2-1; 10 bases line up with TRBD2. With 3 bases clipped from V and 10 bases from J, the junction kept 15 bases outside the gene matches. The V gene's germline CDR1 is SEHNR and CDR2 FQNEAQ (reference sequence). This CDR3 spans 17 amino acids. In DNA, the CDR3 is TGTGCCAGCAGCTTCAAAGTTGGGACTAGCGCATCCTTAGAGCAGTTCTTC. This codes for CASSFKVGTSASLEQFF. The entire variable domain, with the rest obtained from reference TRBV7-9 and TRBJ2-1, is as follows: DTGVSQNPRHKITKRGQNVTFRCDPISEHNRLYWYRQTLGQGPEFLTYFQNEAQLEKSRLLSDRFSAERPKGSFSTLEIQRTEQGDSAMYLCASSFKVGTSASLEQFFGPGTRLTVL.

The rearrangement joins TRBV5-5 to TRBJ2-2; D is ambiguous. The CDR3 loop spans 15 amino acids. The V end was cut by 4 bases, the J end by 7 bases, with 17 bases between. Germline V gene data show CDR1 as SGHKS and CDR2 as YYEKEE (reference sequence). Here the CDR3 reads CASSTRPLSGGELFF. In DNA form, the CDR3 reads TGTGCCAGCAGCACCCGGCCCCTGAGTGGCGGGGAGCTGTTTTTT.

The chain uses TRBV19 and TRBJ1-5, with unresolved D. The V and J ends lost 2 bases and 6 bases respectively, with 5 bases between them. The germline V gene has CDR1 LNHDA and CDR2 SQIVND (reference sequence). The CDR3 covers 12 residues. The CDR3 spells CASSIYSQPQHF. The CDR3 bases are TGTGCCAGTAGTATATATAGTCAGCCCCAGCATTTT.

V gene TRBV5-1 combines with J gene TRBJ1-5; a weak D match, TRBD1 (5 bases). With 2 bases removed from V and 7 bases from J, the gap between germline ends came to 13 bases. The CDR3 extends over 14 amino acids. CDR1 and CDR2 from the germline V gene are SGHRS and YFSETQ. The CDR3 nucleotides read TGCGCCAGCAGCTTAGGCGGGGGACTACAGCCCCAGCATTTT. Encoded protein: CASSLGGGLQPQHF.

The genes are TRBV19 and TRBJ2-2; TRBD1 is a possible D gene (5 bases). The germline CDR1 and CDR2 sequences are LNHDA and SQIVND (reference sequence). V gave up 8 bases and J gave up 6 bases, with 10 bases separating them. The CDR3 is 12 residues long. The CDR3 here is CASLGHSGELFF. The CDR3 nucleotides are TGTGCCAGTTTAGGACACTCCGGGGAGCTGTTTTTT.